This entry is about one T cell receptor (beta chain). The sample is drawn from a study of T cell responses to AZD1222 COVID-19 vaccine. The table came from immunoSEQ multiplex PCR; TCRdb's copy has only in-frame clones and leaves some out. This sample has about 100,000 clones, with roughly 90% found just once. The V and J ends lost 0 bases and 1 base, in that order; junction bases with no gene match: 2. Germline V gene data show CDR1 as MDHEN and CDR2 as SYDVKM. This CDR3 region has 16 residues. The sequence derives from an adult who received the AZD1222 COVID-19 vaccine. Sequencing used peripheral blood, obtained 28 days after the second AZD1222 dose. The chain uses TRBV28 and TRBJ1-1, with 10 positions matching TRBD1. CDR3 sequence reads: CASSLWDRGTNTEAFF. The CDR3 DNA is TGTGCCAGCAGTTTATGGGACAGGGGGACGAACACTGAAGCTTTCTTT.